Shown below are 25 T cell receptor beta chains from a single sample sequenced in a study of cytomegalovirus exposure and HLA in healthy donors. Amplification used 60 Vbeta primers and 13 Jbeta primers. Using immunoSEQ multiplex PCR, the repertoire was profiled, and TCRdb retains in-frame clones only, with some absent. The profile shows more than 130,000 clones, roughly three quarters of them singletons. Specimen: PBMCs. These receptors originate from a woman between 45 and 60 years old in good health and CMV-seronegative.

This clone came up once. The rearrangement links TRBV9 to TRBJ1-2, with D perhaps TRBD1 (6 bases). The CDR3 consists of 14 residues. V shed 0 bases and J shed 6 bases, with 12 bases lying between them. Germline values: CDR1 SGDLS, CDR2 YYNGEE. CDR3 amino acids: CASSVDRVDDGYTF. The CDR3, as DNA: TGTGCCAGCAGCGTAGACAGGGTAGACGATGGCTACACCTTC.

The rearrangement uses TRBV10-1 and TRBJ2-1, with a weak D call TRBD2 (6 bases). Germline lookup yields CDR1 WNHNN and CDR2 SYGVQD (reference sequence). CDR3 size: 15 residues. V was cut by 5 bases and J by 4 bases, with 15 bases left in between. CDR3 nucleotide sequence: TGCGCCAGCAGTATCACCCCGGGACTGTACAATGAGCAGTTCTTC. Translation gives CASSITPGLYNEQFF.

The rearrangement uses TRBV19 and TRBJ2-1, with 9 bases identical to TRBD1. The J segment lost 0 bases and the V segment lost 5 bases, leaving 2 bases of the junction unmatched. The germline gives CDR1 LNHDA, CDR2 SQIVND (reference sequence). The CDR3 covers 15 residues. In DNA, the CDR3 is TGTGCCAGTAGTCCGACAGGGGGCTCCTACAATGAGCAGTTCTTC. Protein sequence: CASSPTGGSYNEQFF.

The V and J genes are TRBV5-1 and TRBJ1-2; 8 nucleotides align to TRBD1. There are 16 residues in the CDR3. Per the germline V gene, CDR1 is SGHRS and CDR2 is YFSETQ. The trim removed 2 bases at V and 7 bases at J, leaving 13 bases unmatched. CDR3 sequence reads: CASSFSTDRARSGYTF. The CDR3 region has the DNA TGCGCCAGCAGCTTCTCTACGGACAGGGCAAGGAGTGGCTACACCTTC. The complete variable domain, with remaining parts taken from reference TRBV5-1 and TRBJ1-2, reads KAGVTQTPRYLIKTRGQQVTLSCSPISGHRSVSWYQQTPGQGLQFLFEYFSETQRNKGNFPGRFSGRQFSNSRSEMNVSTLELGDSALYLCASSFSTDRARSGYTFGSGTRLTVV.

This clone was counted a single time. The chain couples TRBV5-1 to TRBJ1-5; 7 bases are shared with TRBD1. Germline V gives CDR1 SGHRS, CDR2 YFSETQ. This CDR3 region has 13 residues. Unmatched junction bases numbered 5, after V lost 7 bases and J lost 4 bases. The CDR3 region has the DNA TGCGCCAGCTTTGGGACAGAGAATCAGCCCCAGCATTTT. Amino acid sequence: CASFGTENQPQHF.

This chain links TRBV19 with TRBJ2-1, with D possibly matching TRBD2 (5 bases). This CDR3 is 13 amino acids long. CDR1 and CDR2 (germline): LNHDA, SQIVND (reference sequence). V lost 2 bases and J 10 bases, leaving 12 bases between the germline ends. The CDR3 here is CASSIMRAREQFF. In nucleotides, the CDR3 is TGTGCCAGTAGTATAATGAGGGCTCGGGAGCAGTTCTTC.

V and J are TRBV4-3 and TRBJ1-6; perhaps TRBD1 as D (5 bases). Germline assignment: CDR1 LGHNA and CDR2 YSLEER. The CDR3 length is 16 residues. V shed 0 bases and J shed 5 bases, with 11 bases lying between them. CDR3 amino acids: CASSQESARDNSPLHF. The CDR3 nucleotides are TGCGCCAGCAGCCAAGAGAGTGCCAGGGATAATTCACCCCTCCACTTT.

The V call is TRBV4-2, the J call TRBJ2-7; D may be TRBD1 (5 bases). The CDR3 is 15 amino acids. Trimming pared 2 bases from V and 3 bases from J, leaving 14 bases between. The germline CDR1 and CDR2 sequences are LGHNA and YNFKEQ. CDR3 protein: CASSQSIQAYYEQYF. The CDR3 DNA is TGTGCCAGCAGCCAATCCATACAGGCTTACTACGAGCAGTACTTC.

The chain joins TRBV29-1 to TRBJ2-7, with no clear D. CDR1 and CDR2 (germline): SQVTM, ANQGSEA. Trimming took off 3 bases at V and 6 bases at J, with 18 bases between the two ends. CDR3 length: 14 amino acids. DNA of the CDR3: TGCAGCGTTGATGGTGAACAGTCCTCGGCCGAGCAGTACTTC. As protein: CSVDGEQSSAEQYF.

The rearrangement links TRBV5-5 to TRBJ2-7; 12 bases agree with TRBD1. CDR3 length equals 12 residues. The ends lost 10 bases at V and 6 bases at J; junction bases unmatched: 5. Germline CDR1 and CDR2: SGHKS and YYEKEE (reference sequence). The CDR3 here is CACRDRGLEQYF. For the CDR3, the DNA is TGTGCCTGTAGGGACAGGGGGCTCGAGCAGTACTTC. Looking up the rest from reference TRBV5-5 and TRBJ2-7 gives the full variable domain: DAGVTQSPTHLIKTRGQQVTLRCSPISGHKSVSWYQQVLGQGPQFIFQYYEKEERGRGNFPDRFSARQFPNYSSELNVNALLLGDSALYLCACRDRGLEQYFGPGTRLTVT.

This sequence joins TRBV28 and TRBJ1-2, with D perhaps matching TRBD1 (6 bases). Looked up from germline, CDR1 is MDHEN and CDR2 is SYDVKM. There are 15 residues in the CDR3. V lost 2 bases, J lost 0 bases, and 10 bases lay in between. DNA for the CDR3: TGTGCCAGCAGTTTACGGTACAGGGCTAACTATGGCTACACCTTC. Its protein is CASSLRYRANYGYTF.

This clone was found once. CDR3 DNA sequence: TGTGCCAGCAGCGTAGACTGGGACAGGGAATCAGATACGCAGTATTTT. Encoded protein: CASSVDWDRESDTQYF. The rearrangement uses TRBV9 and TRBJ2-3; 9 positions match TRBD1. The germline V gene encodes CDR1 SGDLS and CDR2 YYNGEE. This CDR3 is built from 16 residues. V trimming: 0 bases; J trimming: 4 bases; junction bases outside the gene matches: 6.

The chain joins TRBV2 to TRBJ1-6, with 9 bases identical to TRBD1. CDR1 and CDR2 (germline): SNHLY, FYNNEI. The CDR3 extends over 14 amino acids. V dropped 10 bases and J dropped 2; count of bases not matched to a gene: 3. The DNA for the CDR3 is TGTGCCACCCGGGACAGGGCCTATAATTCACCCCTCCACTTT. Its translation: CATRDRAYNSPLHF.

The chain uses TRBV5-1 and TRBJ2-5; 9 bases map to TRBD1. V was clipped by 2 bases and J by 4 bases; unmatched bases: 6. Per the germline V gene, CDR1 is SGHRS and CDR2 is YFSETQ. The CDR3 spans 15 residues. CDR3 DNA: TGCGCCAGCAGCTTTGGGAACAGGGGGCGAGAGACCCAGTACTTC. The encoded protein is CASSFGNRGRETQYF.

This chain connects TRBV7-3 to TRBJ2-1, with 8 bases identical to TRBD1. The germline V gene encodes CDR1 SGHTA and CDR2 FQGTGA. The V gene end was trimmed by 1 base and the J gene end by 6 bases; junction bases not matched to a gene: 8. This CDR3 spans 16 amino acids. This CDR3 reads CASSLKTGASLNEQFF. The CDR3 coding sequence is TGTGCCAGCAGCTTAAAGACAGGGGCGTCCCTCAATGAGCAGTTCTTC.

The DNA of the CDR3 is TGCGCCAGCAGCCCCGTAAAGGGGGGAGCGGGGGGCCTAGATACGCAGTATTTT. The encoded protein is CASSPVKGGAGGLDTQYF. The V and J genes are TRBV5-1 and TRBJ2-3; TRBD2 aligns across 9 bases. Germline trimming cut 4 bases from V and 5 bases from J; bases unmatched to any gene: 17. The CDR3 loop spans 18 amino acids. Germline CDR1 reads SGHRS; CDR2 reads YFSETQ.

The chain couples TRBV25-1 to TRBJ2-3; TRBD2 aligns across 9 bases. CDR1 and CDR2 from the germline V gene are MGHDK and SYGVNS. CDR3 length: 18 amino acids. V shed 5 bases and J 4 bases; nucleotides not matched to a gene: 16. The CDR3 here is CASSMRRGGNVQADTQYF. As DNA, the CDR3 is TGTGCCAGCAGTATGAGGCGGGGGGGCAACGTACAGGCAGATACGCAGTATTTT.

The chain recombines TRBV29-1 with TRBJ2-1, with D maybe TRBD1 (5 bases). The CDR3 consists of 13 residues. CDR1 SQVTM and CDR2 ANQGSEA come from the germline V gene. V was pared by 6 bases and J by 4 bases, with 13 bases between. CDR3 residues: CSVDDRDYNEQFF. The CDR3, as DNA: TGCAGCGTGGACGACAGAGATTACAATGAGCAGTTCTTC.

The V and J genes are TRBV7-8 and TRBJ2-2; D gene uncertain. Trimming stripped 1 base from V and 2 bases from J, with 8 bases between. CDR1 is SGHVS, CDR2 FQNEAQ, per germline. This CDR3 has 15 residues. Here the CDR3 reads CASSLGNYNTGELFF. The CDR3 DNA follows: TGTGCCAGCAGCTTAGGGAACTATAACACCGGGGAGCTGTTTTTT. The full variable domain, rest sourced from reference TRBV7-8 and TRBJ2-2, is GAGVSQSPRYKVAKRGQDVALRCDPISGHVSLFWYQQALGQGPEFLTYFQNEAQLDKSGLPSDRFFAERPEGSVSTLKIQRTQQEDSAVYLCASSLGNYNTGELFFGEGSRLTVL.

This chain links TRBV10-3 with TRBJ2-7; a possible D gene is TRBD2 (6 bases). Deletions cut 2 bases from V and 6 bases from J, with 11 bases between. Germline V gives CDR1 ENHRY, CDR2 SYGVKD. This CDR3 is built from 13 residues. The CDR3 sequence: CAISEGEASEQYF. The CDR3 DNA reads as TGTGCCATCAGTGAGGGGGAGGCCAGCGAGCAGTACTTC.

The CDR3 DNA reads TGTGCCATCAGTGAGTCGGGAGCGGGGGGGGACAATGAGCAGTTCTTC. Translating gives CAISESGAGGDNEQFF. This chain uses TRBV10-3 with TRBJ2-1; 10 bases match TRBD2. Germline V gene lookup returns CDR1 ENHRY and CDR2 SYGVKD. The length of the CDR3 is 16 residues. V was pared by 0 bases and J by 5 bases, with 4 bases of the junction left unmatched.

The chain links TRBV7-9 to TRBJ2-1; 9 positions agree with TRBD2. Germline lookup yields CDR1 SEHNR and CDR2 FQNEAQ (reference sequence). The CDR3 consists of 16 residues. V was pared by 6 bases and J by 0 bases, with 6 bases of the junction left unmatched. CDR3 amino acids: CASSSRGGASYNEQFF. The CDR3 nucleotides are TGTGCCAGCAGTTCCCGCGGGGGGGCCTCCTACAATGAGCAGTTCTTC.

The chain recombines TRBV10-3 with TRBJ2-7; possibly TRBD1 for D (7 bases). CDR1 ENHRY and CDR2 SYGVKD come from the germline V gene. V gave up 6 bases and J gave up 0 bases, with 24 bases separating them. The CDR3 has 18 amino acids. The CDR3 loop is CAIRGFSRGVSSSYEQYF. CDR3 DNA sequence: TGTGCCATCAGGGGGTTTTCCAGGGGGGTCTCTAGCTCCTACGAGCAGTACTTC.

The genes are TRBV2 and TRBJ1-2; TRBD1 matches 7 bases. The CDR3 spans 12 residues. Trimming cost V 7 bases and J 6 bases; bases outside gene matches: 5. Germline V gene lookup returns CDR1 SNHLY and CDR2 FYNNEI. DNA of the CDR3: TGTGCCAGCAACCGCGACAGGGATGGCTACACCTTC. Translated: CASNRDRDGYTF.

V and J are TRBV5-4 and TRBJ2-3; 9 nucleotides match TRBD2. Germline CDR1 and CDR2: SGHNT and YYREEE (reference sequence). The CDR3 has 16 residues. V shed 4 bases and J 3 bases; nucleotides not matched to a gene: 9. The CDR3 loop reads CASSTMASGATDTQYF. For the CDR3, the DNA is TGTGCCAGCAGCACCATGGCTAGCGGGGCAACAGATACGCAGTATTTT. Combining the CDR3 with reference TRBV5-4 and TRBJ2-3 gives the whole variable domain ETGVTQSPTHLIKTRGQQVTLRCSSQSGHNTVSWYQQALGQGPQFIFQYYREEENGRGNFPPRFSGLQFPNYSSELNVNALELDDSALYLCASSTMASGATDTQYFGPGTRLTVL.